This T cell receptor (beta chain) was sequenced during a study of siplizumab effects on memory and regulatory T cells. For every sample, 100,000 or so TCR templates were assayed. Measured with immunoSEQ multiplex PCR; TCRdb has only the in-frame clones, and not every one. The top ten clones hold around 14% of a sample with some 88,000 clones, 75% to 90% of them seen once. CDR1 and CDR2 from the germline V gene are SGDLS and YYNGEE. With 4 bases removed from V and 0 bases from J, the gap between germline ends came to 16 bases. The CDR3 extends over 17 amino acids. As concerns this clone: The antigen is not known.

Notes on the study in general: Phenotypic classification as naive or memory proved unattainable for roughly 75-97% of proliferating CD4+ or CD8+ clones. Apparently key alloresponse contributors, naive T cells also seemed more diverse than memory cells. Mappable alloreactive CD4+ clones were on average approximately 70% Treg-derived with siplizumab, approximately 30% in controls.

This chain connects TRBV9 to TRBJ2-2; D not certain. The sequenced material came from CD4+ T cells sorted from blood. The clonotype comes from a human donor in good health. The CDR3 loop reads CASSLGEWASNTGELFF. DNA of the CDR3: TGTGCCAGCAGCCTAGGAGAATGGGCCTCGAACACCGGGGAGCTGTTTTTT.